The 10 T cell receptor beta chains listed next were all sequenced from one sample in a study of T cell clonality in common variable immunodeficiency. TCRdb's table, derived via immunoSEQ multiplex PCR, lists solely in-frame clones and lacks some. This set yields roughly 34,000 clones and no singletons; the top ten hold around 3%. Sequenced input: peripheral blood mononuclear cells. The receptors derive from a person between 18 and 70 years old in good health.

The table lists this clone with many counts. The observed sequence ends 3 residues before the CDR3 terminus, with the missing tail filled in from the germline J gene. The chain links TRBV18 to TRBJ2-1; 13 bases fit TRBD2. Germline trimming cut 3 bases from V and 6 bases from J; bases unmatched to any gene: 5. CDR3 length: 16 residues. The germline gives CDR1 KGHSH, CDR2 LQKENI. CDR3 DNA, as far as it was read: TGTGCCAGCTCACCCCCCGGGACTAGCGGGACCAATGAG. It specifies CASSPPGTSGTNE. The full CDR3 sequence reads CASSPPGTSGTNEQFF.

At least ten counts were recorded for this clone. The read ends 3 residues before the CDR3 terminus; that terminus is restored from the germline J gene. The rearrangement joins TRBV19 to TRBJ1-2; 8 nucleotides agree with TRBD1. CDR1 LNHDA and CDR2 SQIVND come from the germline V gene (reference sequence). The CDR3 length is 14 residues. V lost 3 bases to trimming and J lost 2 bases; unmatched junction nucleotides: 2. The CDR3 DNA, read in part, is TGTGCCAGTAGTATGGCAGGGGGCAACTATGGC. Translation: CASSMAGGNYG. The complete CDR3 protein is CASSMAGGNYGYTF. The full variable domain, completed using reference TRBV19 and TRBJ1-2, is DGGITQSPKYLFRKEGQNVTLSCEQNLNHDAMYWYRQDPGQGLRLIYYSQIVNDFQKGDIAEGYSVSREKKESFPLTVTSAQKNPTAFYLCASSMAGGNYGYTFGSGTRLTVV.

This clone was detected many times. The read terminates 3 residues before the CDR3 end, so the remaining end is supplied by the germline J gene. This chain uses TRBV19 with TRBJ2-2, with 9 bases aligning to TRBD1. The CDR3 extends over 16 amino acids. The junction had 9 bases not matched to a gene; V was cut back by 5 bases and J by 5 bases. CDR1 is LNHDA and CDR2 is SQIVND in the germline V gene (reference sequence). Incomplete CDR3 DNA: TGTGCCAGTAGTTCAAGGACAGGGGTTGGAACCGGGGAG. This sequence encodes CASSSRTGVGTGE. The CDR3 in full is CASSSRTGVGTGELFF.

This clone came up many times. The covered CDR3 bases are TGTGCCAGTAGAAGGGGACAGGGTACAGAGACC. This encodes CASRRGQGTET. The entire CDR3 reads CASRRGQGTETQYF. This chain uses TRBV19 with TRBJ2-5, with 9 bases lining up with TRBD1. The read falls 3 residues short of the CDR3 end, and the missing part is taken from the germline J gene. J gave up 4 bases and V 6 bases, and 6 bases lay outside the gene matches. The CDR3 length is 14 residues. The germline V gene has CDR1 LNHDA and CDR2 SQIVND (reference sequence).

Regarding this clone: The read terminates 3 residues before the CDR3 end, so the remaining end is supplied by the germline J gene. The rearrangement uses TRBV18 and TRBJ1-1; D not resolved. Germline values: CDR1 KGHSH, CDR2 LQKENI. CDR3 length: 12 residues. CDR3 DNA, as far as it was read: TGTGCCAGCTCACAGTCTGAGGGCCAA. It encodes CASSQSEGQ. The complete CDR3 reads CASSQSEGQAFF.

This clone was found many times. The CDR3 spells CASSLSKVNTEAFF. The DNA read from the CDR3 is TGTGCCAGCAGTTTATCAAAGGTGAACACTGAA. V usage is TRBV28 and J usage is TRBJ1-1; the D is unclear. The sequenced fragment ends 3 residues before the CDR3 boundary, so the rest is inferred from the germline J gene. The V gene's germline CDR1 is MDHEN and CDR2 SYDVKM. This CDR3 is 14 amino acids long. Trimming pared 1 base from V and 0 bases from J, leaving 6 bases between.

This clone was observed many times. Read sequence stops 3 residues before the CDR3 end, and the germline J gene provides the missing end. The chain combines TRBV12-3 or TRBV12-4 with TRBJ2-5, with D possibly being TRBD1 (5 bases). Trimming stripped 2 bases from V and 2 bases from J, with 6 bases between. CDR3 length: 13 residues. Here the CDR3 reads CASSLNRQETQYF. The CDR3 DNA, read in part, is TGTGCCAGCAGTTTAAACAGGCAAGAGACC.

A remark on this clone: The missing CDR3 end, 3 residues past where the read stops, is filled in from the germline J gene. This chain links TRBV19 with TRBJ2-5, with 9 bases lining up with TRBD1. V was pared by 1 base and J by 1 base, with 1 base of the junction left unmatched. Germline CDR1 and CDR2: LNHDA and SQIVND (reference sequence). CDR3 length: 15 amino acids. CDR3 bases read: TGTGCCAGTAGTATAGGACAGGGGGTCCAAGAGACC. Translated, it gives CASSIGQGVQET. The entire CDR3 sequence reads CASSIGQGVQETQYF.

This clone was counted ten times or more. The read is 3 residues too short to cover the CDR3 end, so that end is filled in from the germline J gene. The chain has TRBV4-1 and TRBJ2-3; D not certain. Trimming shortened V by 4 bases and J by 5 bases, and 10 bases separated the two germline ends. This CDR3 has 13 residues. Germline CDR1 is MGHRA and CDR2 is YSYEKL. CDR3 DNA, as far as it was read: TGCGCCAGCAGCCGCCTATTTGGAGATACG. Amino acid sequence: CASSRLFGDT. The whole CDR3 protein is CASSRLFGDTQYF.

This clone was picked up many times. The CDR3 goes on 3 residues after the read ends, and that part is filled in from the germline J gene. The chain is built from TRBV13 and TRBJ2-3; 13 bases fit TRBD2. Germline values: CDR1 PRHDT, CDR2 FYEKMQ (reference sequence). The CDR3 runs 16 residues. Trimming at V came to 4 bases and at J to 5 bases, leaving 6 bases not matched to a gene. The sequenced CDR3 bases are TGTGCCAGCAGCTCGACTAGCGGGAGGTTGGTAGATACG. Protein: CASSSTSGRLVDT. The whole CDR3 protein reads CASSSTSGRLVDTQYF. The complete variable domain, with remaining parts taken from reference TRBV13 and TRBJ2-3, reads AAGVIQSPRHLIKEKRETATLKCYPIPRHDTVYWYQQGPGQDPQFLISFYEKMQSDKGSIPDRFSAQQFSDYHSELNMSSLELGDSALYFCASSSTSGRLVDTQYFGPGTRLTVL.